This T cell receptor (beta chain) emerged from a study of control samples from healthy donors and cancer patients (dated by TCRdb to the early 2020s). The protocol used for the library was the immunoSEQ multiplex PCR assay. What TCRdb holds here is the immuneACCESS table cut down to in-frame rearrangements. Part of the clones is not present; checked against another copy, under half of the missing clones reflect an unresolved V gene, and the others are unexplained. The sample table records about 120,000 clones; 75% to 90% of these occur just once. 1% to 1.4% of the sample comes from the top ten. A remark on this clone: Its specific antigen is unknown. Base quality data are lacking; no much larger clone is found one base away.

This receptor was taken from a woman aged 45 to 65 with colorectal cancer. Sequenced material: PBMCs.

The sequenced DNA is TGTGCCATCAGTGATCCGGGGAATGAAAAACTGTTTTTT. Its translation is CAISDPGNEKLFF. The receptor chain draws on TRBV10-3 and TRBJ1-4, with the D segment identity uncertain. As encoded in the germline V gene, CDR1 is ENHRY while CDR2 is SYGVKD. The CDR3 runs 13 amino acids, cysteine and phenylalanine included. Only the CDR3 DNA is retained, 39 bases long and in frame from the first base. Cut back by 3 bases and 5 bases, the V and J ends lie 7 bases apart.